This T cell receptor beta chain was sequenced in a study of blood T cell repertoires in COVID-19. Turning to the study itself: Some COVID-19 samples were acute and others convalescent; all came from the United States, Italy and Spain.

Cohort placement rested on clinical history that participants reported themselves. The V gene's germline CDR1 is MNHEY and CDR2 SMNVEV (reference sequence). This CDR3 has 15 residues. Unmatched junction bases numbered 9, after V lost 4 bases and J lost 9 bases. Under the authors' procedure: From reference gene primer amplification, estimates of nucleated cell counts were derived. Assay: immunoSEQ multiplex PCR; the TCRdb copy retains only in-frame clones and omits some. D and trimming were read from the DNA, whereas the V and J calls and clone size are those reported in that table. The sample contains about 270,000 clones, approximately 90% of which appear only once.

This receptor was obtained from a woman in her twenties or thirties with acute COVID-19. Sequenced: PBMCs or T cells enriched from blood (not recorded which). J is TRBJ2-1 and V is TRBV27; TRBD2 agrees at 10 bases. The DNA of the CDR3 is TGTGCCAGCAGTTCTATAGCGGGAGGTAGAGTTGAGCAGTTCTTC. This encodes CASSSIAGGRVEQFF.